This TCR beta chain appears in the sequencing data of a study of blood T cell repertoires in COVID-19 (dated by TCRdb to about 2020). The study in broad terms: Collaborator samples came from the United States, Italy and Spain and covered acute and convalescent phases of COVID-19. The material from the prospective study consisted of cDNA or gDNA derived from T cells, B-cell-depleted T cells, or PBMCs. The dataset comprised deeply sampled blood TCRbeta repertoires from subjects exposed to, actively infected with, or recovered from COVID-19. The repertoires were released in a freely available public database intended as a resource for research on the immune response to SARS-CoV-2. Samples were obtained from the ongoing ImmuneRACE study (first 160 participants) and from 1,000 to 1,500 subjects provided by 6 global collaborators. A de-identified subject ID, COVID-19 status, age in years and sex were almost always included in the sample metadata. Where HLA class I and class II types were available, the types were taken from metadata supplied by the sample provider, not from assay-based typing. On the study overall, not on this receptor specifically: The quantity of clinical and demographic metadata differed by source and by participant and was supplied without curation.

The immunoSEQ Assay, a bias-controlled multiplex PCR, was used to amplify TCRbeta CDR3 regions from genomic DNA. In the source study's methods: Nucleated cell counts per sample were estimated from amplification of reference gene primers within the assay. Sequence reads were collapsed and filtered to measure the absolute abundance of every unique TCRbeta CDR3 rearrangement. Productive Simpson clonality was computed per sample as the square root of Simpson's diversity index over productive rearrangements. In its TCRdb copy, this immuneACCESS table keeps in-frame sequences only and misses some clones. Where compared with another copy, unresolved V genes explain less than half of these, and the others have no known cause. That table is the source of V, J and clone size, and D and trimming were worked out from the DNA. This sample holds about 190,000 clones; around four fifths were observed only once. Of the sample, 4.5% to 5.5% is held by the ten largest clones.

As to this clone: There is no known antigen for this receptor. The sample holds no much larger clone one base away, and base qualities are not on file.

Collaborating institutions collected whole blood in K2EDTA tubes following their own protocols. For TCRbeta analysis, collaborator samples were shipped as frozen whole blood, as isolated PBMCs, or as DNA extracted from either sample type. Taken from the germline V gene, the CDR1 and CDR2 loops are MGHRA and YSYEKL. V sheds 6 bases and J sheds 5 bases, leaving 12 bases between their ends. Its CDR3 holds 13 amino acids, cysteine through phenylalanine. The sequence is cut down to CDR3 DNA, 39 bases in frame from base 1. Here the chain combines TRBV4-1 and TRBJ2-3; TRBD2 might be the D gene, on 6 matching bases. Sequences were obtained from peripheral blood. This clonotype originated in a woman aged 30 to 39 with acute or convalescent COVID-19. DNA sequence: TGCGCCAGCAGACGGGACTCCCGAGATACGCAGTATTTT. This yields the protein CASRRDSRDTQYF.